In its sample, the clone carrying this T cell receptor (beta chain) was seen many times. Antigen unknown. Ophthalmopathy cases scored 3 or more on the Clinical Activity Score and 4 or more on NOSPECS grade, with duration below 3 months. Diagnostic decisions used clinical symptoms, serum thyroxine and TRAb, thyroid ultrasound and orbital computed tomography. The data stem from a study of T cells in Graves' hyperthyroidism and ophthalmopathy. Whole-study findings and limits: Separating ophthalmopathy from stable hyperthyroidism was achieved by a 13 V-J model. Blood shared most expanded thyroid clonotypes above 0.001.

The investigators amplified TCR beta CDR3 regions from RNA transcripts. The HTBI primer set was used in a first-round RT-PCR of the TCR CDR3. TCRdb used MiXCR to reprocess the multiplex PCR reads, holding one entry per CDR3 protein. The sample shows around 500,000 distinct CDR3 sequences, around 16% of them seen only once. Germline lookup yields CDR1 SGHTA and CDR2 FQGNSA. This CDR3 is 14 amino acids long. V shed 3 bases and J shed 6 bases, with 13 bases lying between them. This rearrangement joins TRBV7-2 to TRBJ2-3; no clear D gene. This receptor was identified in a woman under 40 with Graves' ophthalmopathy. The sample taken for sequencing was blood. For the CDR3, the DNA is TGTGCCAGCAGCTTCCGCGGAAGGCCGGATACGCAGTATTTT. The encoded protein is CASSFRGRPDTQYF.